The table lists the clone carrying this T cell receptor (beta chain) with a few counts. CDR1 and CDR2 (germline): MDHEN, SYDVKM. The CDR3 contains 16 residues. The trim removed 6 bases at V and 4 bases at J, leaving 9 bases unmatched. The record originates from a study of T-cell reconstitution after alpha-beta-depleted transplantation in children. The library targeted TCRbeta and was prepared with unique molecular identifiers. TCRdb re-analysed the PCR reads in MiXCR, keeping a single row per CDR3 protein. This table holds approximately 590,000 distinct CDR3 sequences, over 9.5% found once. The specimen comprised PBMCs from the stem cell graft donor, sampled from the stem cell graft. The sequence was collected from a human donor who donated a stem cell graft to a child with acute myeloid leukemia. The V call is TRBV28, the J call TRBJ2-1; 10 positions match TRBD2. This chain's CDR3 is CASRPTRTSGYNEQFF. The CDR3 DNA sequence: TGTGCCAGCAGACCGACCCGGACTAGCGGATACAATGAGCAGTTCTTC.